Following are 7 T cell receptor beta chains from one sample sequenced in a study of T cell responses to AZD1222 COVID-19 vaccine. Profiling relied on immunoSEQ multiplex PCR, and the TCRdb table lists in-frame clones only, not all of them. The profile shows 100,000 to 150,000 clones, more than 70% of them singletons. Here the sequenced sample was peripheral blood, taken 28 days after the second AZD1222 dose. These TCRs come from an adult who received the AZD1222 COVID-19 vaccine.

The DNA for the CDR3 is TGTGCCAGCAGCTTATGGGGATTAGTAAATGAAAAACTGTTTTTT. Residues: CASSLWGLVNEKLFF. This chain links TRBV5-4 with TRBJ1-4; D unclear. This CDR3 is built from 15 residues. Trimming cost V 2 bases and J 5 bases, with 13 bases left between them. The V gene's germline CDR1 is SGHNT and CDR2 YYREEE (reference sequence).

The J gene is TRBJ2-2, the V gene TRBV20-1; D is unclear. Germline values: CDR1 DFQATT, CDR2 SNEGSKA (reference sequence). The V gene lost 3 bases and the J gene lost 1 base, with 12 bases spanning the gap. The CDR3 contains 15 residues. DNA of the CDR3: TGCAGTGCTAGTAGGCTAGGCATGAACACCGGGGAGCTGTTTTTT. It yields the protein CSASRLGMNTGELFF.

The chain's CDR3 is CASSLSPLAGSDTQYF. CDR3 bases: TGCGCCAGCAGCTTATCCCCCCTAGCGGGGTCAGATACGCAGTATTTT. The chain uses TRBV5-1 and TRBJ2-3; TRBD2 aligns across 9 bases. Per germline, CDR1 SGHRS and CDR2 YFSETQ. The CDR3 has 16 amino acids. V was pared by 2 bases and J by 4 bases, with 8 bases of the junction left unmatched.

The chain carries TRBV7-8 and TRBJ2-7; the match to TRBD2 covers 7 bases. Germline lookup yields CDR1 SGHVS and CDR2 FQNEAQ. CDR3 length equals 17 residues. The V segment lost 1 base and the J segment 2 bases; nucleotides outside the gene matches: 11. The CDR3 here is CASSLVRGVLSAYEQYF. For the CDR3, the DNA is TGTGCCAGCAGCTTAGTACGGGGGGTACTAAGTGCCTACGAGCAGTACTTC.

This chain connects TRBV7-3 to TRBJ1-6, with 9 bases fitting TRBD1. The CDR3 is 16 amino acids. Trimming at V came to 5 bases and at J to 7 bases, leaving 9 bases not matched to a gene. Germline lookup yields CDR1 SGHTA and CDR2 FQGTGA. The CDR3 DNA follows: TGTGCCAGCAGCCGCGGGGGCGACAGGGGGAATTCACCCCTCCACTTT. Amino acids: CASSRGGDRGNSPLHF.

This CDR3 reads CASSGRENSPLHF. CDR3 DNA sequence: TGTGCCAGCAGTGGAAGGGAAAATTCACCCCTCCACTTT. V usage is TRBV2 and J usage is TRBJ1-6; D not certain. The V end lost 4 bases, the J end lost 7 bases, and 8 bases lay between the germline ends. The CDR3 contains 13 residues. CDR1 and CDR2 (germline): SNHLY, FYNNEI.

The V call is TRBV27, the J call TRBJ1-1; D gene unclear. The germline gives CDR1 MNHEY, CDR2 SMNVEV (reference sequence). The CDR3 contains 13 residues. V lost 3 bases and J lost 1, with 6 bases in between. CDR3 in DNA: TGTGCCAGCAGTTTCACAAGGAACACTGAAGCTTTCTTT. Translation: CASSFTRNTEAFF.